The following is a TCR beta chain sequence with its context. What it binds is unknown. V was cut by 5 bases and J by 5 bases, with 7 bases left in between. Germline V lookup: CDR1 SGHNT, CDR2 YYREEE (reference sequence). This CDR3 is 12 amino acids long. The PCR made use of 60 Vbeta and 13 Jbeta primers. Profiled with immunoSEQ multiplex PCR; TCRdb holds only in-frame clones, not every one. The sample has around 170,000 clones, around 72% seen once. This sample is part of a study of cytomegalovirus exposure and HLA in healthy donors. About the research overall: An analysis done earlier identified 100 million to 140 million unique TCR beta sequences from about 179 million T cells. Findings and limits, study-wide: By HLA locus, TCR association rates varied in a later analysis, with DRB1 showing the most and HLA-C the fewest. The study carried out a later analysis of TCR beta sequences. It associated approximately 15,000 of them with specific HLA alleles at a false discovery rate of 0.05. One variant, a missense change in DCLRE1C, was linked in a later analysis to TCR beta V- and J-gene trimming.

The sample consisted of PBMCs. This receptor was taken from a woman between 40 and 55 years old in good health and CMV-seropositive. This chain links TRBV5-4 with TRBJ2-2; the D is unclear. In DNA form, the CDR3 reads TGTGCCAGCAGAGCACTTACCGGGGAGCTGTTTTTT. The encoded protein is CASRALTGELFF.